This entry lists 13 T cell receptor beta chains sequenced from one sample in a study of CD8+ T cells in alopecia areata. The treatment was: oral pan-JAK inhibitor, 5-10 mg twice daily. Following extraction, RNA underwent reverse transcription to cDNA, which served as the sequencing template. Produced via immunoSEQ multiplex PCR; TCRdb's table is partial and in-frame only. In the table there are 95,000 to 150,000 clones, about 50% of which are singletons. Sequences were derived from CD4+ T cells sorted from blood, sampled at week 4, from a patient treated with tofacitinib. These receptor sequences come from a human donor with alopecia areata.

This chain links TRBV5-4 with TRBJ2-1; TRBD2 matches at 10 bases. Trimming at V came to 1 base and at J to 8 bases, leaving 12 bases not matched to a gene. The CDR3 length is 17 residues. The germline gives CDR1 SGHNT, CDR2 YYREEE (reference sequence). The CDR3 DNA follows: TGTGCCAGCAGCTTGACAGCGCTAGCGGGAGAACTGGATGAGCAGTTCTTC. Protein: CASSLTALAGELDEQFF.

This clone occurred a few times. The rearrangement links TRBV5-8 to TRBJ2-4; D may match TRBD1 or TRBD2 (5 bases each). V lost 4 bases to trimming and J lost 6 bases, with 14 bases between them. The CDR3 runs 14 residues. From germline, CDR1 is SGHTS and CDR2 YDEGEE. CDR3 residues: CASSLQGRGNIQYF. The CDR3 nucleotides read TGTGCCAGCAGCCTCCAGGGTCGGGGAAACATTCAGTACTTC.

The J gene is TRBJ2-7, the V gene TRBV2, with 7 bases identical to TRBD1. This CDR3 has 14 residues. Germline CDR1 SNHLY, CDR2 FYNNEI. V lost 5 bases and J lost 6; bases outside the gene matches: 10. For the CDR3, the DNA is TGTGCCAGCAGTCCGGGACAGTTATCAAGCGAGCAGTACTTC. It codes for CASSPGQLSSEQYF.

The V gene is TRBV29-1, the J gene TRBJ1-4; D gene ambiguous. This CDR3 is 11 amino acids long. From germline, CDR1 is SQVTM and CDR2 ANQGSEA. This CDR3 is CSVLQNEKLFF. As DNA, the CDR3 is TGCAGTGTGCTACAGAATGAAAAACTGTTTTTT.

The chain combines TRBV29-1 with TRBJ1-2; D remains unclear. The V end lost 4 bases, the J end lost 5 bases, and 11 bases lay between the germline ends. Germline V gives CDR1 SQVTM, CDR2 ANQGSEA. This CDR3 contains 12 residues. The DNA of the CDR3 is TGCAGCGTTGTGCTCGGTGGGTATGGCTACACCTTC. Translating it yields CSVVLGGYGYTF.

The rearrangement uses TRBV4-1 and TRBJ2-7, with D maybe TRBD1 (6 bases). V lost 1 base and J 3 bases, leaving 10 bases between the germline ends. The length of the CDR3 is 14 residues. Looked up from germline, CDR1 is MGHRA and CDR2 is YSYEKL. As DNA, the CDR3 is TGCGCCAGCAGCCAAGGCGAGGGACACTACGAGCAGTACTTC. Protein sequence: CASSQGEGHYEQYF.

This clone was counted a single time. CDR3 loop: CASSLFGRGSGELFF. The DNA of the CDR3 is TGTGCCAGCAGTTTATTCGGCAGGGGATCCGGGGAGCTGTTTTTT. V gene TRBV27 combines with J gene TRBJ2-2; perhaps TRBD1 as D (6 bases). The CDR3 is made up of 15 amino acids. Germline V lookup: CDR1 MNHEY, CDR2 SMNVEV (reference sequence). The ends were cut back, 1 base at V and 6 bases at J, with 12 bases in the middle.

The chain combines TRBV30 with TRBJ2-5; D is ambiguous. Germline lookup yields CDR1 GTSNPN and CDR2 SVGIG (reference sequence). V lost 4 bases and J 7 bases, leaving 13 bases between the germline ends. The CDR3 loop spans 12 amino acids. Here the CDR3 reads CAWNNPPGTQYF. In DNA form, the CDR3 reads TGTGCCTGGAACAATCCCCCTGGGACCCAGTACTTC.

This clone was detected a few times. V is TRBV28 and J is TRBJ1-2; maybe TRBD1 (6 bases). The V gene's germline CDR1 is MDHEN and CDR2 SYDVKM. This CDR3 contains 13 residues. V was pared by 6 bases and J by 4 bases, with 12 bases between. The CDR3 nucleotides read TGTGCCAGCAGCGGGGGGGCCCGCTATGGCTACACCTTC. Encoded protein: CASSGGARYGYTF.

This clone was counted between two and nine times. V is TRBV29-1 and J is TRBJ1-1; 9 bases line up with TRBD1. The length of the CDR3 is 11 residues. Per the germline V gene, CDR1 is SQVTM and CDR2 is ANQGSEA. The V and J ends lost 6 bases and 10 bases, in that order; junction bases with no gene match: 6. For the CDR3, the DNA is TGCAGCGTGTCCGGGACAGGGAGAGCTTTCTTT. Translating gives CSVSGTGRAFF.

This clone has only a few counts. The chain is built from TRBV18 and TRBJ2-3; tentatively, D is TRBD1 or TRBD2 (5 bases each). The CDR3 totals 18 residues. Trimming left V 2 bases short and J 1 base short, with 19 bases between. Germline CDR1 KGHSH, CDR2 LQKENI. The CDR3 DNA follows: TGTGCCAGCTCACCAAAACCTCCTCGGGACGGTCGCACAGATACGCAGTATTTT. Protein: CASSPKPPRDGRTDTQYF.

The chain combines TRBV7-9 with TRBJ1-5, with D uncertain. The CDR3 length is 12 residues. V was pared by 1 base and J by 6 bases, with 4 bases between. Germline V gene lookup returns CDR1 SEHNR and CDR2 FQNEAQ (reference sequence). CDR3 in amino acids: CASSLGGQPQHF. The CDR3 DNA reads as TGTGCCAGCAGCTTAGGTGGTCAGCCCCAGCATTTT.

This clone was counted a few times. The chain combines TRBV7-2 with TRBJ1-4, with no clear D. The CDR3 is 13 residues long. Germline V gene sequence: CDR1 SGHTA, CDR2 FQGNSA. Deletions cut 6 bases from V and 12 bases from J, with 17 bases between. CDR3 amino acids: CASSAEGRRELFF. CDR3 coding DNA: TGTGCCAGCAGTGCAGAGGGCCGACGTGAACTGTTTTTT.